The clone carrying this TCR beta chain is medium-sized by share. Its target is not known. V lost 5 bases and J 4 bases, leaving 15 bases between the germline ends. This CDR3 contains 14 residues. Germline V gene lookup returns CDR1 SGHKS and CDR2 YYEKEE (reference sequence). This specimen belongs to a study of cytomegalovirus exposure and HLA in healthy donors. 13 Jbeta primers and 60 Vbeta primers were used for the PCR. Study processing details: Among the unique TCR beta chains that a later analysis counted, about 81 million in all, 10 million to 11 million were shared. Libraries were prepared by immunoSEQ multiplex PCR; TCRdb keeps only in-frame clonotypes and omits some of them. That table is the source of V, J and clone size, and D and trimming were worked out from the DNA. Of 35,000 to 45,000 clones listed, nearly 70% were seen once; the top ten hold over 6%. Study-level results: It was only CMV serostatus that was available as immune exposure information. A later examination showed that TCR association rates differed by HLA locus, with DRB1 most and HLA-C fewest.

The receptor comes from a young man in good health and CMV-seronegative. The sequenced material came from PBMCs. The rearrangement uses TRBV5-5 and TRBJ1-1; possible D gene TRBD1, 6 bases. The CDR3, as DNA: TGTGCCAGCAGTTTTGAGCGAGGGGGCACTGAAGCTTTCTTT. Its translation: CASSFERGGTEAFF.